The rows below give T cell receptor beta chains drawn from one sample of a study of blood T cell dynamics during melanoma immunotherapy. Assay: immunoSEQ multiplex PCR; the TCRdb copy retains only in-frame clones and omits some. Of about 8,400 clones listed, around 85% are singletons. This sample comprised blood, obtained from a patient treated with checkpoint blockade. The receptor set was obtained from a human donor with melanoma. Both conserved end residues are part of each CDR3. Fields, in order: J gene, D gene, V gene, CDR3 protein. D genes are given only for firm matches.

j_call: TRBJ1-1
d_call: TRBD1
v_call: TRBV15
cdr3_aa: CATSRDPGQGWNTEAFF

j_call: TRBJ2-7
d_call: TRBD1
v_call: TRBV13
cdr3_aa: CASSFGTGAGEQYF

j_call: TRBJ2-7
d_call: NA
v_call: TRBV6-6
cdr3_aa: CASSWVAPTYEQYF

j_call: TRBJ2-7
d_call: NA
v_call: TRBV27
cdr3_aa: CASSLSSFYEQYF

j_call: TRBJ1-1
d_call: NA
v_call: TRBV15
cdr3_aa: CATRAGGRNTEAFF

j_call: TRBJ1-4
d_call: NA
v_call: TRBV29-1
cdr3_aa: CSVEPGVGEKLFF

j_call: TRBJ1-4
d_call: TRBD1
v_call: TRBV7-6
cdr3_aa: CASSLDRGLNEKLFF

j_call: TRBJ2-7
d_call: NA
v_call: TRBV5-6
cdr3_aa: CASAIEGYSYEQYF

j_call: TRBJ2-7
d_call: NA
v_call: TRBV29-1
cdr3_aa: CSVGSGEGSEQYF

j_call: TRBJ2-7
d_call: TRBD2
v_call: TRBV6-5
cdr3_aa: CASSLSGNSYEQYF

j_call: TRBJ2-6
d_call: NA
v_call: TRBV15
cdr3_aa: CATSSKKGFGANVLTF

j_call: TRBJ1-1
d_call: TRBD1
v_call: TRBV18
cdr3_aa: CASSPETGSSTEAFF

j_call: TRBJ2-7
d_call: TRBD2
v_call: TRBV4-2
cdr3_aa: CASSPGTRGEQYF

j_call: TRBJ2-5
d_call: NA
v_call: TRBV4-1
cdr3_aa: CASSQDLRGKETQYF

j_call: TRBJ2-7
d_call: NA
v_call: TRBV7-6
cdr3_aa: CASQPGPSSYEQYF

j_call: TRBJ1-5
d_call: NA
v_call: TRBV2
cdr3_aa: CASSEEGQPSNQPQHF

j_call: TRBJ1-2
d_call: TRBD1
v_call: TRBV19
cdr3_aa: CASSSRTGRGYTF

j_call: TRBJ1-2
d_call: NA
v_call: TRBV18
cdr3_aa: CASSPTGREDGYTF

j_call: TRBJ1-4
d_call: NA
v_call: TRBV28
cdr3_aa: CASSFHGFEATNEKLFF

j_call: TRBJ2-3
d_call: NA
v_call: TRBV28
cdr3_aa: CASSLGQSTDTQYF

j_call: TRBJ1-1
d_call: NA
v_call: TRBV10-2
cdr3_aa: CASSDLGHQAFF

j_call: TRBJ2-7
d_call: TRBD1
v_call: TRBV5-1
cdr3_aa: CASSLGSRDREQYF

j_call: TRBJ1-1
d_call: TRBD1
v_call: TRBV4-2
cdr3_aa: CASSPQGGTEAFF

j_call: TRBJ1-5
d_call: NA
v_call: TRBV19
cdr3_aa: CASSIGVGANQPQHF

j_call: TRBJ1-4
d_call: TRBD1
v_call: TRBV5-1
cdr3_aa: CASSRTGSNEKLFF

j_call: TRBJ2-7
d_call: NA
v_call: TRBV2
cdr3_aa: CASSTASVDEQYF

j_call: TRBJ1-5
d_call: NA
v_call: TRBV7-6
cdr3_aa: CASSLGFDQPQHF

j_call: TRBJ1-3
d_call: NA
v_call: TRBV14
cdr3_aa: CASSQSGRGSGNTIYF

j_call: TRBJ2-6
d_call: TRBD2
v_call: TRBV9
cdr3_aa: CASSGGTSGSGANVLTF

j_call: TRBJ1-4
d_call: NA
v_call: TRBV19
cdr3_aa: CASSSREQGGEKLFF

j_call: TRBJ2-7
d_call: NA
v_call: TRBV27
cdr3_aa: CASSSATEQYF

j_call: TRBJ1-2
d_call: NA
v_call: TRBV28
cdr3_aa: CASSQRPGASYGYTF

j_call: TRBJ1-2
d_call: TRBD1
v_call: TRBV19
cdr3_aa: CASSRSGQGPSFYTF